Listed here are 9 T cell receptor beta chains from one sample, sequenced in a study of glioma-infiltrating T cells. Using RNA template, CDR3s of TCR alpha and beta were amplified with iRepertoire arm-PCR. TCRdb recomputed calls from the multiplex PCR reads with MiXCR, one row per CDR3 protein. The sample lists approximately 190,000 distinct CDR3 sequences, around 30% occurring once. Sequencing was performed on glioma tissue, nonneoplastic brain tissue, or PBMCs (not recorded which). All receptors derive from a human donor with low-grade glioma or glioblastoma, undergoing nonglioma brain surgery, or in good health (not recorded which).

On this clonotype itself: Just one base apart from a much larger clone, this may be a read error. CDR3 sequence (DNA): TGTGCCAGCTCACCACGTGCTCTAGCTGGGGAGACCCAGTACTTC. Its protein product is CASSPRALAGETQYF. The genes are TRBV18 and TRBJ2-5; a weak D match, TRBD2 (5 bases). The CDR3 consists of 15 residues. The germline V and J ends were trimmed by 1 base and 5 bases, with 14 bases remaining between them. Germline V lookup: CDR1 KGHSH, CDR2 LQKENI. Full variable domain (remainder filled in from reference TRBV18 and TRBJ2-5): NAGVMQNPRHLVRRRGQEARLRCSPMKGHSHVYWYRQLPEEGLKFMVYLQKENIIDESGMPKERFSAEFPKEGPSILRIQQVVRGDSAAYFCASSPRALAGETQYFGPGTRLLVL.

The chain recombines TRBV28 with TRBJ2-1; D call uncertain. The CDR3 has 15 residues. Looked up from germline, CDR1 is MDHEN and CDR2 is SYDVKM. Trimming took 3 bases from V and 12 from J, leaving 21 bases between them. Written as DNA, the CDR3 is TGTGCCAGCAGTTTGACGGGTCAGCCTTGGTACGGGCAGTTCTTC. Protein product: CASSLTGQPWYGQFF.

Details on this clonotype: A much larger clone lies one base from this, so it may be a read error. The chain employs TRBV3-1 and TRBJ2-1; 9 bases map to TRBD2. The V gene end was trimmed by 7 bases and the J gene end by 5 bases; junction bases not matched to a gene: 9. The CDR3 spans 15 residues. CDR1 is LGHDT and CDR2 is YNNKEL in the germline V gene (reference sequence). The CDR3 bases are TGTGCCAGCATCCTTGAAAGACTAGCGGACAATGAGCAGTTCTTC. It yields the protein CASILERLADNEQFF.

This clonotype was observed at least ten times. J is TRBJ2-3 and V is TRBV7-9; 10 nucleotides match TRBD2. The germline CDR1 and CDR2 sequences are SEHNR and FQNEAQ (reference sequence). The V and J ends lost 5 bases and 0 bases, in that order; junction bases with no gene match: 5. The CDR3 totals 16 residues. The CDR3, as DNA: TGTGCCAGCAGCGGACCGGGACTAGCGAGCACAGATACGCAGTATTTT. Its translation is CASSGPGLASTDTQYF.

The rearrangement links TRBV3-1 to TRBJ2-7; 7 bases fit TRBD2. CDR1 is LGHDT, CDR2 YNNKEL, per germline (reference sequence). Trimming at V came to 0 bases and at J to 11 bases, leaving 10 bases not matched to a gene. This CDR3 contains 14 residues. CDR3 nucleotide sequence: TGTGCCAGCAGCCAAGATTATCGAGCGCGGGAGAAGTACTTC. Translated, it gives CASSQDYRAREKYF.

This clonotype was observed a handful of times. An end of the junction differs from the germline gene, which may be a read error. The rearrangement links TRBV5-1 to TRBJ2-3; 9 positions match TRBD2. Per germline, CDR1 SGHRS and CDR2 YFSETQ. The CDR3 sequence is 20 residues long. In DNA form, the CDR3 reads TGCGCCAGCAGCTTGGATGGGACTAGCAGGGGGAGTCTTCGCACAGACACGCAGTATTTT. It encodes CASSLDGTSRGSLRTDTQYF.

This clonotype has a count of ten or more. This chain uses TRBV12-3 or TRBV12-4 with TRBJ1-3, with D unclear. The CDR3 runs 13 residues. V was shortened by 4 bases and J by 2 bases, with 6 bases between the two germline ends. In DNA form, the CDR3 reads TGTGCCAGCAGTTCTAATACTGGAAACACCATATATTTT. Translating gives CASSSNTGNTIYF.

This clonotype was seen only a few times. The CDR3 DNA reads as TGTGCCAGCAGCTTGTGGGGGAGGAGTCAAGAGACCCAGTACTTC. Encoded protein: CASSLWGRSQETQYF. V gene TRBV5-6 combines with J gene TRBJ2-5, with D possibly matching TRBD2 (6 bases). The germline CDR1 and CDR2 sequences are SGHDT and YYEEEE. CDR3 length: 15 amino acids. Trimming removed 1 base at V and 2 bases at J, with 12 bases between.

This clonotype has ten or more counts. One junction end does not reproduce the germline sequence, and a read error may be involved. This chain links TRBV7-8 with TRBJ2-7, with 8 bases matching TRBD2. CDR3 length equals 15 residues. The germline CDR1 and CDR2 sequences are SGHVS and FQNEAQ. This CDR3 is CASSLESGGSYEQHF. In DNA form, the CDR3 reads TGTGCCAGCAGCTTAGAGAGCGGGGGCTCCTACGAGCAGCACTTC.